A single T cell receptor beta chain is shown here with its context. Its antigen is undetermined. The extraction recovered at least 5.5 micrograms of total RNA per sample. This sample was included in a study of blood T cells in healthy people across ages. The study, taken as a whole, reports: Diversity was estimated from one million T cells, and these estimates were considered underestimates.

It was with a sample-barcoded 5' primer and a J-beta primer mix that a second PCR of about 6 to 11 cycles was run. From each sample, at least 3 million paired-end reads containing CDR3 were obtained. TCRdb re-analysed the 5' RACE reads in MiXCR, keeping a single row per CDR3 protein. The data show around 1,000,000 distinct CDR3 sequences, about 23% seen once. The CDR3 totals 13 residues. The germline CDR1 and CDR2 sequences are LNHNV and YYDKDF (reference sequence). The V end lost 7 bases, the J end lost 8 bases, and 12 bases lay between the germline ends. These data were also reused for a study on T cells of mothers and their children.

The sequence was obtained from a girl aged 2 to 10 in good health. The sample comprised blood. The genes are TRBV15 and TRBJ1-6, with D hard to call. This CDR3 is CATTSNTDSPLHF. Here the CDR3 DNA reads TGTGCCACCACTTCCAACACCGATTCACCCCTCCACTTT.